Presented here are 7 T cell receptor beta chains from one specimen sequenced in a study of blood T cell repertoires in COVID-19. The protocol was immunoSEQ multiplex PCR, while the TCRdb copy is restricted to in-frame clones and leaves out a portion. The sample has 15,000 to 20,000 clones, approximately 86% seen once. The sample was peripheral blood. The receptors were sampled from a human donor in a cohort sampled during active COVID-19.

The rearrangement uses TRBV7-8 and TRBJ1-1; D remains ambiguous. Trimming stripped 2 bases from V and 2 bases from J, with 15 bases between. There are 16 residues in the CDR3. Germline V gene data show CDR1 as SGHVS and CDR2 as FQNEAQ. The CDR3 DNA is TGTGCCAGCAGCTTATCCCCAGGCCTCCGTAACACTGAAGCTTTCTTT. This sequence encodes CASSLSPGLRNTEAFF.

The CDR3 loop is CASRVTYYNEQFF. CDR3 coding DNA: TGTGCCAGCAGGGTCACATACTACAATGAGCAGTTCTTC. The gene calls are TRBV6-5 and TRBJ2-1, with D hard to call. V lost 6 bases and J 3 bases, leaving 9 bases between the germline ends. Germline loops: CDR1 MNHEY, CDR2 SVGAGI. This CDR3 is 13 amino acids long.

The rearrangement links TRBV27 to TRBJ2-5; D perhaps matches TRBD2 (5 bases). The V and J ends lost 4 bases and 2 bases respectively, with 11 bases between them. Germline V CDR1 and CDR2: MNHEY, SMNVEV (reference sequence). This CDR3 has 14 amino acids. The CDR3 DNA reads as TGTGCCAGCAGTTATAGCGTCCTACAAGAGACCCAGTACTTC. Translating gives CASSYSVLQETQYF.

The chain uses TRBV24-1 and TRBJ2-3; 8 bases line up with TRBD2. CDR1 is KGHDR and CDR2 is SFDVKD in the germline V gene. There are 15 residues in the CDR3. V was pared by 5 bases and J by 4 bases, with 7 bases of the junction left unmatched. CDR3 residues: CATSGGTRVPDTQYF. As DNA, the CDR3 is TGTGCCACCAGTGGTGGGACTAGGGTGCCAGATACGCAGTATTTT.

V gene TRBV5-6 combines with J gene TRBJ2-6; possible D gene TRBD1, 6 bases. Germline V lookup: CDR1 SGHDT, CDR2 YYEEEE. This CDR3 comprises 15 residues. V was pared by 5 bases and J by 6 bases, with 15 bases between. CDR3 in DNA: TGTGCCAGCAGTCAAGCTTCAGGGGCGGCCAACGTCCTGACTTTC. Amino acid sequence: CASSQASGAANVLTF.

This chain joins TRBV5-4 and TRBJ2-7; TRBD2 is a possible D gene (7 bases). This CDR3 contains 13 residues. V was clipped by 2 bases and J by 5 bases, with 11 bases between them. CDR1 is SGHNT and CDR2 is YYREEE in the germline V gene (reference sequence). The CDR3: CASSLGGVDEQYF. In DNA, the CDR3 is TGTGCCAGCAGCTTAGGGGGGGTCGACGAGCAGTACTTC.

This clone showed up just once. CDR3 sequence (DNA): TGTGCCAGCAGTGTATCGGCAGGGGTCGATGGCTACACCTTC. As protein: CASSVSAGVDGYTF. The V call is TRBV6-4, the J call TRBJ1-2; tentatively, D is TRBD1 (6 bases). Germline values: CDR1 MRHNA, CDR2 SNTAGT. The V end was cut by 4 bases, the J end by 6 bases, with 15 bases between. The length of the CDR3 is 14 residues.